The sample holds a few counts of the clone carrying this TCR beta chain. This sample was included in a study of identical twins. TCRdb reprocessed the 5' RACE reads with MiXCR, giving one entry per CDR3 protein. Among 600,000 to 700,000 distinct CDR3 sequences listed, about 20% were seen once. Germline loops: CDR1 SGHRS, CDR2 YFSETQ. The CDR3 covers 14 residues. V was shortened by 0 bases and J by 6 bases, with 13 bases between the two germline ends. These same records also appear under a second study, on T cells expressing NK-cell markers.

The gene calls are TRBV5-1 and TRBJ2-7; D is unresolved. Sequenced material: PBMCs. The sequence was collected from a woman aged 18-30 years in good health. CDR3 region: CASSLEPLLGEQYF. In DNA form, the CDR3 reads TGCGCCAGCAGCTTGGAACCGCTCCTAGGCGAGCAGTACTTC. Using reference TRBV5-1 and TRBJ2-7 for the parts outside the CDR3, the full variable domain is KAGVTQTPRYLIKTRGQQVTLSCSPISGHRSVSWYQQTPGQGLQFLFEYFSETQRNKGNFPGRFSGRQFSNSRSEMNVSTLELGDSALYLCASSLEPLLGEQYFGPGTRLTVT.